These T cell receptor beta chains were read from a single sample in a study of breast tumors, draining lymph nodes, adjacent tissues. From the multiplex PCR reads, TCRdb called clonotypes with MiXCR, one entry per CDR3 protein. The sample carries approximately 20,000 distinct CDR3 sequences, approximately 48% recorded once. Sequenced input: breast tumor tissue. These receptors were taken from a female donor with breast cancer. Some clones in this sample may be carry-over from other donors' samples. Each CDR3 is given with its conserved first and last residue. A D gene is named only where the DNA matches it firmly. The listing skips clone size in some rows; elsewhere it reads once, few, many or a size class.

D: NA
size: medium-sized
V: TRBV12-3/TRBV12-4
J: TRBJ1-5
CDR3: CASMLSLNRPQHF
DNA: TGTGCCAGCATGTTATCTCTGAACAGGCCCCAGCATTTT

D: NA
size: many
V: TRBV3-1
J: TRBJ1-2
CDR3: CASSQDPQGSGYTF
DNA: TGTGCCAGCAGCCAAGATCCCCAGGGGTCTGGCTACACCTTC

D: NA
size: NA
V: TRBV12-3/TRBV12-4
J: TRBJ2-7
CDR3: CASSGRGLDEQYF
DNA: TGTGCCAGCAGTGGCAGAGGGTTGGACGAGCAGTACTTC

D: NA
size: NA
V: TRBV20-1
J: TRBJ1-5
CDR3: CSALSGTRVADTQHF
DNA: TGCAGTGCCCTATCCGGGACTCGCGTGGCAGATACGCAGCATTTT

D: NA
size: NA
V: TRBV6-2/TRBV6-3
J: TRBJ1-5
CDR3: CASSLGQKNQPQHF
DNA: TGTGCCAGCAGTTTGGGACAAAAGAACCAGCCCCAGCATTTT

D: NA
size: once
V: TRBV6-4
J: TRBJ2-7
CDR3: CASMSEQYF
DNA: TGTGCCAGCATGAGCGAGCAGTACTTT

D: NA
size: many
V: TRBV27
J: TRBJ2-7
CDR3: CASPLNLGEQYF
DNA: TGTGCCAGCCCCTTAAATCTGGGCGAGCAGTACTTC

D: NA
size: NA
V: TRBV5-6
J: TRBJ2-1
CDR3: CASSLDNYEQFF
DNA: TGTGCCAGCAGCTTGGACAACTATGAGCAGTTCTTC

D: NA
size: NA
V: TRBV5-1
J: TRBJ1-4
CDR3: CASSLGDGEKLFF
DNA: TGCGCCAGCAGCTTGGGGGACGGTGAAAAACTGTTTTTT

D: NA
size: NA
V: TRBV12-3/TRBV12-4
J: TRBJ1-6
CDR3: CASSFGSPLRF
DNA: TGTGCCAGCAGTTTCGGTTCCCCCCTCCGCTTT

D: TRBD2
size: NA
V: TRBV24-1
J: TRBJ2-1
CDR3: CATSDYLAGDGTDTQFF
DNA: TGTGCCACCAGTGACTACCTAGCGGGAGATGGGACAGATACGCAGTTCTTC

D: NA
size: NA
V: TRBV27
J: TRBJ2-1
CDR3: CASQEGRAAYNEQFF
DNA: TGTGCCAGCCAGGAGGGCAGGGCCGCCTACAATGAGCAGTTCTTC

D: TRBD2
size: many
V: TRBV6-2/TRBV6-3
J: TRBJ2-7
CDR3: CASSQRENYEQYF
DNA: TGTGCCAGCAGCCAGCGGGAGAACTACGAGCAGTACTTC

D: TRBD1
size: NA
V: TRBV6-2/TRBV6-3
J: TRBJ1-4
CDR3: CASSAGQGIWEKLFF
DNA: TGTGCCAGCAGTGCCGGACAGGGAATTTGGGAAAAACTGTTTTTT

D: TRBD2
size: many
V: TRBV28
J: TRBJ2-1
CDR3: CASSLSGGGLSNEQFF
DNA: TGTGCCAGCAGTTTATCGGGGGGAGGGCTTAGCAATGAGCAGTTCTTC

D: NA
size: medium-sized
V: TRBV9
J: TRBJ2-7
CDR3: CASSKGRLYEQYF
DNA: TGTGCCAGCAGCAAAGGACGCCTCTACGAGCAGTACTTC

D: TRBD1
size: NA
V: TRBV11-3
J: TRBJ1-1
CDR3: CASSRQGPSTEAFF
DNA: TGTGCCAGCAGCCGACAGGGGCCATCCACTGAAGCTTTCTTT

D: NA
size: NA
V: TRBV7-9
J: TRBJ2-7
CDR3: CASSRPGSGNSEQYF
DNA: TGTGCCAGCAGCCGACCGGGCTCAGGGAATTCCGAGCAGTACTTC

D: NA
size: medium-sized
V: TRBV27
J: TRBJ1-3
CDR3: CASRPAWDYTGGNTIYF
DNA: TGTGCCAGCAGGCCAGCCTGGGATTACACCGGTGGAAACACCATATATTTT

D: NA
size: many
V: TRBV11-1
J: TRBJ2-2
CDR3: CASSETASGAGELFF
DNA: TGTGCCAGCAGCGAAACAGCGAGTGGAGCCGGGGAGCTGTTTTTT

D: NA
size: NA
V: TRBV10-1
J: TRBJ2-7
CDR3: CASSEGGRSYEQYF
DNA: TGCGCCAGCAGTGAGGGCGGCCGCTCCTACGAGCAGTACTTC

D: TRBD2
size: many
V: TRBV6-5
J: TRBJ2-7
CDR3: CASSHSSGSSYEQYF
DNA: TGTGCCAGCAGTCACTCTAGCGGGAGCTCCTACGAGCAGTACTTC

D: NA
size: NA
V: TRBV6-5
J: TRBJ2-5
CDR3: CASSRGNQPQYF
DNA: TGTGCCAGCAGCCGAGGGAATCAGCCCCAGTACTTC

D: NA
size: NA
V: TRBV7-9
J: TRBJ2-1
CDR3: CASSIYLCSGHKTGYNEQFF
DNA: NA

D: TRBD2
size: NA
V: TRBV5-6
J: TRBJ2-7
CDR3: CAGSFGTSDTYEQYF
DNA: TGTGCCGGCAGCTTCGGGACTAGCGACACTTACGAGCAGTACTTC

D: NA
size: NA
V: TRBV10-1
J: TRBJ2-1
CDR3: CASSEFGGADTQFF
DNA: TGCGCCAGCAGTGAGTTTGGGGGAGCAGATACGCAGTTCTTC

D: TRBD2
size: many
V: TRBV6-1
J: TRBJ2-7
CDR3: CASSEVTSGTGKQYF
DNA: TGTGCCAGCAGTGAAGTAACTAGCGGGACGGGGAAGCAGTACTTC

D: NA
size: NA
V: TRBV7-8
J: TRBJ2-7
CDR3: CASSHRDPDYEQYF
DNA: TGTGCCAGCAGCCACCGGGACCCCGACTACGAGCAGTACTTC

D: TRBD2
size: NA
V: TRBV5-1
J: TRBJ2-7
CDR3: CASSPGTSGSEKYEQYF
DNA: TGTGCCAGCAGTCCCGGGACTAGCGGGAGTGAGAAGTACGAGCAGTACTTC

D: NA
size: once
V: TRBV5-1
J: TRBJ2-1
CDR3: CASSLGGRITYNEQFF
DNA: TGCGCCAGCAGCTTGGGGGGACGGATAACCTACAATGAGCAGTTCTTC

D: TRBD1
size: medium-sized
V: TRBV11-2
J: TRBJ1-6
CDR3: CASSLVVGGASPLHF
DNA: TGTGCCAGCAGCTTAGTGGTAGGGGGCGCCTCACCCCTCCACTTT

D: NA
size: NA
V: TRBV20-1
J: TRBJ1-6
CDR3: CSARDHGREAEANPLHF
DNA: TGCAGTGCTAGAGATCATGGCAGAGAGGCTGAAGCTAACCCCCTCCACTTT

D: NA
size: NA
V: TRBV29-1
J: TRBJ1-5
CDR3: CSVGGRGRGNQPQHF
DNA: TGCAGCGTTGGAGGTCGGGGCAGGGGCAATCAGCCCCAGCATTTT

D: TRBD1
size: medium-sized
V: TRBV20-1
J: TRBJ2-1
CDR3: CSAAAGTGIDNEQFF
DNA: TGCAGTGCTGCAGCCGGGACAGGGATTGACAATGAGCAGTTCTTC

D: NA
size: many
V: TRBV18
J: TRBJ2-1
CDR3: CASSPMASYNEQFF
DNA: TGTGCCAGCTCACCAATGGCTAGCTACAATGAGCAGTTCTTC

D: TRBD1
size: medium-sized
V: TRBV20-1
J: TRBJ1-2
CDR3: CSARVRDSGYTF
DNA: TGCAGTGCTCGTGTCCGGGACAGTGGCTACACCTTC

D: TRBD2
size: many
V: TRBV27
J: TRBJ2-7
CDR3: CASRRGTSGVYEQYF
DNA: TGTGCCAGCAGACGAGGGACTAGCGGTGTCTACGAGCAGTACTTC

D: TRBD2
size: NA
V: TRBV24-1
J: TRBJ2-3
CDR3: CATSDYLAGHTDTQYF
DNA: TGTGCCACCAGTGACTACCTAGCGGGCCACACAGATACGCAGTATTTT

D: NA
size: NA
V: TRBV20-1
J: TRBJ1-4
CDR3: CSAAGRNEKLFF
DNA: TGCAGTGCGGCAGGGCGTAATGAAAAACTGTTTTTT

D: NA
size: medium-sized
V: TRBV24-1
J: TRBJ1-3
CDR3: CATSDGPSSGNTIYF
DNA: TGTGCCACCAGTGATGGGCCGTCCTCTGGAAACACCATATATTTT

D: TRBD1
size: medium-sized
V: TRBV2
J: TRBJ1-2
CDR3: CASSDDREHGYTF
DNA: TGTGCCAGCAGTGACGACAGGGAACATGGCTACACCTTC

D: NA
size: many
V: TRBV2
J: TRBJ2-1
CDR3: CASINLNEQFF
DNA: TGTGCCAGCATTAATTTGAATGAGCAGTTCTTC

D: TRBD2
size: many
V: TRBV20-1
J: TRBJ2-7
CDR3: CSARDFPGTSGRAHEQYF
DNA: TGCAGTGCTAGAGACTTTCCCGGGACTAGCGGGAGGGCCCATGAGCAGTACTTC

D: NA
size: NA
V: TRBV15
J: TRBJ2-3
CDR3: CATSSGTGCRQTDTQYF
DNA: TGTGCCACCAGCAGTGGAACAGGGTGCAGGCAGACAGATACGCAGTATTTT

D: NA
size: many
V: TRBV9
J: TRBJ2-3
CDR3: CASSSRSDGTDTQYF
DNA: TGTGCCAGCAGCTCCCGCTCGGATGGCACAGATACGCAGTATTTT

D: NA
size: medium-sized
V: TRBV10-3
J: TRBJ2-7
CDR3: CAISEGQGWNEQYF
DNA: TGTGCCATCAGTGAGGGGCAGGGGTGGAACGAGCAGTACTTC

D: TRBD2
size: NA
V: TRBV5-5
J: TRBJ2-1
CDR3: CASSPLAGGKLYNEQFF
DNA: TGTGCCAGCAGCCCATTAGCGGGAGGGAAACTCTACAATGAGCAGTTCTTC

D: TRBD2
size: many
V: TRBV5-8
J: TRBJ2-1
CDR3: CASSLIAGAHNEQFF
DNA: TGTGCCAGCAGCTTGATAGCGGGAGCACACAATGAGCAGTTCTTC

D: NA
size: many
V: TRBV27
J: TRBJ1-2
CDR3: CASSLGAGASGYTF
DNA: TGTGCCAGCAGTTTGGGAGCAGGGGCCTCAGGCTACACCTTC

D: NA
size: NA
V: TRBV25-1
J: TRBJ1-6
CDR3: CASSGFSESSYNSPLHF
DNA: TGTGCCAGCAGTGGGTTTTCGGAAAGCTCCTATAATTCACCCCTCCACTTT

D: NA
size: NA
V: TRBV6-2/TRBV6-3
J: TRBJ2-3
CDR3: CASSHGSYGDTQYF
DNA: TGTGCTAGCAGTCATGGTTCTTACGGAGATACGCAATATTTT

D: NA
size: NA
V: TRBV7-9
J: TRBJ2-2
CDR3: CASSPGFRELFF
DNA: TGTGCCAGCAGCCCGGGCTTTAGGGAGCTGTTTTTT

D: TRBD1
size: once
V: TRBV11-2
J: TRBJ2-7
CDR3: CASSSGQGKYEQYF
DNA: TGTGCCAGCAGCTCGGGACAGGGGAAATACGAGCAGTACTTC

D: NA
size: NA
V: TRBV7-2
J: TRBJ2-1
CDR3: CASSLGGPKQFF
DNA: TGTGCCAGCAGCTTAGGGGGGCCCAAGCAGTTCTTC

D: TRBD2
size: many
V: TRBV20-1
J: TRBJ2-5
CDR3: CSARTSGLETQYF
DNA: TGCAGTGCAAGGACTAGCGGCTTGGAGACCCAGTACTTC